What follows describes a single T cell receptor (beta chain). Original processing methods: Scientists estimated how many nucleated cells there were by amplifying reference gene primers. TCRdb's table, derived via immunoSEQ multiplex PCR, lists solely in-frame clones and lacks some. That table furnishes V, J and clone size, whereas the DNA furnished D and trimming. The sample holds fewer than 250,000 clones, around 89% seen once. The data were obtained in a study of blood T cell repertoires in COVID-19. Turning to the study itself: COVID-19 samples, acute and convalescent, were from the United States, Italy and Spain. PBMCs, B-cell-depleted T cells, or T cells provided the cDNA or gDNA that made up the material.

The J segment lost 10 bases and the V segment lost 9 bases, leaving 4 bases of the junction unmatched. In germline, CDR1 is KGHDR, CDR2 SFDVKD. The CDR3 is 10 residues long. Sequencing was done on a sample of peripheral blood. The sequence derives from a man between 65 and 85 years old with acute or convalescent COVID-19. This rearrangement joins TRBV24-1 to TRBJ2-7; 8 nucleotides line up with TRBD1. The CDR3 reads CATRQGLQYF. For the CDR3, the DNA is TGTGCCACCCGACAGGGGCTTCAGTACTTC.